These 3 T cell receptor beta chains came from one sample sequenced in a study of shared clonotypes between healthy human individuals. Sequencing used immunoSEQ multiplex PCR; TCRdb keeps in-frame clones, though not all of them. Of about 2.3 million clones listed, 85% to 95% were seen once; the top ten hold 0.37%. Sequenced sample: naive CD4+ T cells from PBMCs. As for subset: CD45RA+ positively selected. Source of these receptors: a man aged 18-30 years in good health. Some clones in this sample may be carry-over from other donors' samples.

J is TRBJ2-2 and V is TRBV9; weak D call: TRBD2 (5 bases). Trimming shortened V by 4 bases and J by 0 bases, and 19 bases separated the two germline ends. Germline V CDR1 and CDR2: SGDLS, YYNGEE. The CDR3 is made up of 18 amino acids. CDR3 in amino acids: CASSSGSGLAPNTGELFF. DNA of the CDR3: TGTGCCAGCAGCTCGGGGAGTGGCCTCGCACCGAACACCGGGGAGCTGTTTTTT.

V usage is TRBV28 and J usage is TRBJ2-1; D gene unclear. Germline values: CDR1 MDHEN, CDR2 SYDVKM. Trimming cost V 6 bases and J 10 bases, with 16 bases left between them. The CDR3 consists of 13 residues. CDR3 region: CASSRRPPGEQFF. The DNA for the CDR3 is TGTGCCAGCAGCCGGCGGCCCCCTGGGGAGCAGTTCTTC. Combining the CDR3 with reference TRBV28 and TRBJ2-1 gives the whole variable domain DVKVTQSSRYLVKRTGEKVFLECVQDMDHENMFWYRQDPGLGLRLIYFSYDVKMKEKGDIPEGYSVSREKKERFSLILESASTNQTSMYLCASSRRPPGEQFFGPGTRLTVL.

The chain couples TRBV6-5 to TRBJ1-2, with D unclear. The V and J ends lost 2 bases and 7 bases respectively, with 11 bases between them. The CDR3 runs 13 residues. The germline V gene has CDR1 MNHEY and CDR2 SVGAGI. This CDR3 reads CASSYGGSVGYTF. The CDR3 DNA reads TGTGCCAGCAGTTACGGCGGATCCGTTGGCTACACCTTC.